The rows below give T cell receptor beta chains drawn from one sample of a study of T cells after yellow fever vaccination. TCRdb itself ran the 5' RACE reads through MiXCR, one entry per CDR3 protein. The repertoire holds over 250,000 distinct CDR3 sequences, over 4% seen once, with roughly 25% in the top ten. The specimen comprised PBMCs, sampled 5 days after the yellow fever booster vaccination. The receptors derive from a man younger than 35 who received the YFV17D yellow fever vaccine. Both conserved end residues are part of each CDR3. A D gene is named only where the DNA matches it firmly. Clone size is given for some rows only: seen once, a few or many times, or a class if the clone is expanded.

J | V | size | D | DNA | CDR3
TRBJ2-1 | TRBV5-1 | few | - | TGCGCCAGCAGCTTGCAGGGGACCACGAATGAGCAGTTCTTC | CASSLQGTTNEQFF
TRBJ1-6 | TRBV11-2 | many | - | TGTGCCAGCAGCTCGCTAGCGGGGAATTCACCCCTCCACTTT | CASSSLAGNSPLHF
TRBJ2-2 | TRBV5-4 | few | - | TGTGCCAGCAGCTTGGGAGGGGGTAGTAACACCGGGGAGCTGTTTTTT | CASSLGGGSNTGELFF
TRBJ2-3 | TRBV6-4 | many | TRBD1 | TGTGCCAGCAGTGAAGCAGGGGGCGCCCCAGATACGCAGTATTTT | CASSEAGGAPDTQYF
TRBJ2-1 | TRBV7-9 | few | TRBD1 | TGTGCCAGCAGCTTAGCACAGGGGGTTCGCAATGAGCAGTTCTTC | CASSLAQGVRNEQFF
TRBJ2-1 | TRBV19 | - | TRBD2 | TGTGCCAGTAGGGGACTAGCGGGGGGGAATGAGCAGTTCTTC | CASRGLAGGNEQFF
TRBJ1-4 | TRBV4-3 | - | TRBD1 | TGCGCCAGCAGCCAAGCCTCCGGGACAGGGAACGAAAAACTGTTTTTT | CASSQASGTGNEKLFF
TRBJ2-1 | TRBV5-1 | few | - | TGCGCCAGCAGCTTGTATACCAACAAGGGTGAGCAGTTCTTC | CASSLYTNKGEQFF
TRBJ2-2 | TRBV7-9 | few | TRBD1 | TGTGCCAGCAGGGGGACAGGGACCGGGGAGCTGTTTTTT | CASRGTGTGELFF
TRBJ2-2 | TRBV20-1 | - | - | TGCAGTGCTAGAGATGAGGCGAGGGCTCGAAACACCGGGGAGCTGTTTTTT | CSARDEARARNTGELFF
TRBJ1-2 | TRBV20-1 | - | - | TGCAGTGCCGAGACCCCAGGGAGACCCAACTATGGCTACACCTTC | CSAETPGRPNYGYTF
TRBJ2-7 | TRBV25-1 | few | TRBD1 | TGTGCCAGCAGTGACCCTGGACAGGCATTCTACGAGCAGTACTTC | CASSDPGQAFYEQYF
TRBJ1-1 | TRBV18 | few | TRBD1 | TGTGCCAGCTCCCCCCGACAGGGACACAACATGAACACTGAAGCTTTCTTT | CASSPRQGHNMNTEAFF
TRBJ1-1 | TRBV7-9 | - | - | TGTGCCAGCAGCTTAGCAGGGGGGATAGCTTTCTTT | CASSLAGGIAFF
TRBJ1-2 | TRBV4-3 | many | TRBD1 | TGCGCCAGCAGCCAAGGGGCACAGGGGTGGGGTGGCTACACCTTC | CASSQGAQGWGGYTF
TRBJ1-5 | TRBV4-2 | many | TRBD1 | TGTGCCAGCAGCCAAGGCGTAACAGGGGATCAGCCCCAGCATTTT | CASSQGVTGDQPQHF
TRBJ1-6 | TRBV11-2 | many | TRBD1 | TGTGCCAGCAGCTCACAGGGGTCGGTGTCACCCCTCCACTTT | CASSSQGSVSPLHF
TRBJ1-2 | TRBV20-1 | few | - | TGCAGTGCTAGTTTACAGGGTTGGGGCTACACCTTC | CSASLQGWGYTF
TRBJ2-7 | TRBV6-5 | - | TRBD2 | TGTGCCAGCAGTCTAAGCGGGGGGGCCGACGACGAGCAGTACTTC | CASSLSGGADDEQYF
TRBJ2-1 | TRBV7-3 | many | TRBD1 | TGTGCCAGCAGCTTCGGGACAGGGTACAATGAGCAGTTCTTC | CASSFGTGYNEQFF
TRBJ1-2 | TRBV10-3 | few | - | TGTGCCATCAGTGTCTCACAGGGTTCGGGATATGGCTACACCTTC | CAISVSQGSGYGYTF
TRBJ2-3 | TRBV24-1 | few | TRBD1 | TGTGCCACCAGTGATCCCGGGACAGGGTCAGGGGATACGCAGTATTTT | CATSDPGTGSGDTQYF
TRBJ1-5 | TRBV29-1 | - | - | TGCAGCGTAGCTGACAGGATGGGCAATCAGCCCCAGCATTTT | CSVADRMGNQPQHF
TRBJ1-1 | TRBV5-8 | - | - | TGTGCCAGCACCCACCCTGGGGGGAGCCCTGAAGCTTTCTTT | CASTHPGGSPEAFF
TRBJ1-2 | TRBV5-8 | few | - | TGTGCCAGCGGCCTTGGGATTTCTTATGGCTACACCTTC | CASGLGISYGYTF
TRBJ1-6 | TRBV12-3/TRBV12-4 | - | TRBD1 | TGTGCCAGCAGTAAAAGGACAGGCGAGTCACCCCTCCACTTT | CASSKRTGESPLHF
TRBJ1-2 | TRBV5-1 | few | - | TGCGCCAGCAGCTTGGATCCCAGGGGATCGGGCTACACCTTC | CASSLDPRGSGYTF
TRBJ2-5 | TRBV27 | few | - | TGTGCCAGCAGTTTTGGTGTGACCCAGTACTTC | CASSFGVTQYF
TRBJ2-3 | TRBV7-9 | - | TRBD1 | TGTGCCAGCAGCCTTCGGGACAGACTCACAGATACGCAGTATTTT | CASSLRDRLTDTQYF
TRBJ2-3 | TRBV5-1 | many | - | TGCGCCAGCAGCTCGAGGGGTTCTAGCACAGATACGCAGTATTTT | CASSSRGSSTDTQYF
TRBJ2-3 | TRBV7-9 | many | - | TGTGCCAGCAGCTTATACGGGGACACAGATACGCAGTATTTT | CASSLYGDTDTQYF
TRBJ1-2 | TRBV6-5 | - | - | TGTGCCAGCACCAAGCTGTTAGGGCTGGGAGGCTATGGCTACACCTTC | CASTKLLGLGGYGYTF
TRBJ2-3 | TRBV6-5 | few | - | TGTGCCAGCAGCCCGCGCCTACAGGGAACAGATACGCAGTATTTT | CASSPRLQGTDTQYF
TRBJ1-6 | TRBV2 | few | - | TGTGCCAGCAGATCTGGGGATTCACCCCTCCACTTT | CASRSGDSPLHF
TRBJ2-1 | TRBV7-2 | many | TRBD1 | TGTGCCAGCAGCTTAGCGGGGACAGGCTCCTACAATGAGCAGTTCTTC | CASSLAGTGSYNEQFF
TRBJ2-5 | TRBV2 | once | - | TGTGCCAGCAGTGAAGTTCGTAGTGGAGAGACCCAGTACTTC | CASSEVRSGETQYF
TRBJ2-1 | TRBV12-3/TRBV12-4 | many | TRBD2 | TGTGCCAGCACGCGGGGGGACAATGAGCAGTTCTTC | CASTRGDNEQFF
TRBJ2-2 | TRBV7-9 | few | TRBD1 | TGTGCCAGCAGCTGGGGGCCTGGACAGGGAACGAACACCGGGGAGCTGTTTTTT | CASSWGPGQGTNTGELFF
TRBJ2-7 | TRBV10-3 | - | - | TGTGCCATCAGTAGATTAGAACAGATGGGCGAGCAGTACTTC | CAISRLEQMGEQYF
TRBJ1-1 | TRBV7-3 | many | TRBD1 | TGTGCCAGCAGCCTGACAGGGGTGAGCACTGAAGCTTTCTTT | CASSLTGVSTEAFF
TRBJ2-2 | TRBV3-1 | few | TRBD1 | TGTGCCAGCAGCCAACACCGGACAGGGGTAACGACCGGGGAGCTGTTTTTT | CASSQHRTGVTTGELFF
TRBJ1-1 | TRBV10-3 | few | - | TGTGCCATCAGTTCGAGGGGCATGAACACTGAAGCTTTCTTT | CAISSRGMNTEAFF
TRBJ2-3 | TRBV7-3 | - | - | TGTGCCAGCAGCCGCGCCGGTGACCCGGCAACAGATACGCAGTATTTT | CASSRAGDPATDTQYF
TRBJ1-2 | TRBV4-3 | few | - | TGCGCCAGCAGCCAGGACCCGCCAGGGCGGAACGTCTATGGCTACACCTTC | CASSQDPPGRNVYGYTF
TRBJ2-3 | TRBV10-3 | few | - | TGTGCCATCAGCCGACAGGGAGGGGGTCCAGATACGCAGTATTTT | CAISRQGGGPDTQYF
TRBJ2-3 | TRBV5-1 | few | TRBD1 | TGCGCCAGCGAGGGACAGGGGGCAGATACGCAGTATTTT | CASEGQGADTQYF
TRBJ1-5 | TRBV6-5 | few | - | TGTGCCAGCAGAGCCGGGACACGAAGCAATCAGCCCCAGCATTTT | CASRAGTRSNQPQHF
TRBJ1-2 | TRBV30 | - | - | TGTGCCTGGAGTGAAACACATAACCAGGGCATGGCTAACTATGGCTACACCTTC | CAWSETHNQGMANYGYTF
TRBJ2-5 | TRBV24-1 | few | TRBD2 | TGTGCCTCGTCTAGGGGCGGGAGACTTCAAGAGACCCAGTACTTC | CASSRGGRLQETQYF